This T cell receptor beta chain was documented in a study of blood T cell repertoires in COVID-19. Study details: Some COVID-19 samples were acute and others convalescent; all came from the United States, Italy and Spain. From T cells, B-cell-depleted T cells, or PBMCs came the material, which was cDNA or gDNA.

After removal of 6 bases from V and 4 bases from J, the junction contained 13 bases not matched to a gene. Germline CDR1 MDHEN, CDR2 SYDVKM. This CDR3 region has 16 residues. Per the original methods: Reference gene primer amplification in the assay estimated nucleated cell counts. Profiled with immunoSEQ multiplex PCR; TCRdb holds only in-frame clones, not every one. The DNA was the basis for D and trimming; V, J and clone size are from that table. This table has just under 300,000 clones, about 88% appearing once. Sequencing was carried out using peripheral blood. The sequence was obtained from a man aged 65 to 85 with acute or convalescent COVID-19. This sequence joins TRBV28 and TRBJ2-7; 9 bases line up with TRBD1. This chain's CDR3 is CASSGDAPGQGYEQYF. The CDR3 DNA sequence: TGTGCCAGCAGCGGCGATGCCCCGGGACAGGGTTACGAGCAGTACTTC.